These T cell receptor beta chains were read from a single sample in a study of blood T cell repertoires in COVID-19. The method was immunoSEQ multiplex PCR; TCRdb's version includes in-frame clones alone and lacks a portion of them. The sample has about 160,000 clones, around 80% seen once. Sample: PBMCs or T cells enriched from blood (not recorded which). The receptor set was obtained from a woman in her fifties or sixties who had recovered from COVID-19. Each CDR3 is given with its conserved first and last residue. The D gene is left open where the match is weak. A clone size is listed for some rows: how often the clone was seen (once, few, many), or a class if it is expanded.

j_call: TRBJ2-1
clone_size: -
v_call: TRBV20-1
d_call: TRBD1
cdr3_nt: TGCAGTGCTAGTGGACAGGGGCATCCCTACAATGAGCAGTTCTTC
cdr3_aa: CSASGQGHPYNEQFF

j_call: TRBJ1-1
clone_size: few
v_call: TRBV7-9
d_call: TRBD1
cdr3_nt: TGTGCCAGCAGCTTAATCGACAGGGCGAACACTGAAGCTTTCTTT
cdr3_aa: CASSLIDRANTEAFF

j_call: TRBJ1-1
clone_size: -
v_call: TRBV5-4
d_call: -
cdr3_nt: TGTGCCAGCAGCTTGGGTATGGTAAGGGGAAGGGGCACTGAAGCTTTCTTT
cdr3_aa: CASSLGMVRGRGTEAFF

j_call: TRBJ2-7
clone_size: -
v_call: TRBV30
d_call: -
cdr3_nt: TGTGCCTGGAGTGTCGGGGGTTACTACGAGCAGTACTTC
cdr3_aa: CAWSVGGYYEQYF

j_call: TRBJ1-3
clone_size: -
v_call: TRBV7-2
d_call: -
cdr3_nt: TGTGCCAGCAGCTCGACCGGGACAACTGGAAACACCATATATTTT
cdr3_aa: CASSSTGTTGNTIYF

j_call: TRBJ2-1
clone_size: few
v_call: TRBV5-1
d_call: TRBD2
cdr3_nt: TGCGCCAGCAGCTTGGCTAGCGGGGGGCGTTGGGATGAGCAGTTCTTC
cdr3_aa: CASSLASGGRWDEQFF

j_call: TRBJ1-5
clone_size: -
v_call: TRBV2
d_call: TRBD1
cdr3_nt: TGTGCCAGCAGTACCGGGACAGGGGGCGGCAATCAGCCCCAGCATTTT
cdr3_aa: CASSTGTGGGNQPQHF

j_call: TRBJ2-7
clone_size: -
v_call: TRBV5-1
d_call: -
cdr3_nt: TGCGCCAGCAGCCGCGGGACAGTTTCCTACGAGCAGTACTTC
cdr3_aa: CASSRGTVSYEQYF

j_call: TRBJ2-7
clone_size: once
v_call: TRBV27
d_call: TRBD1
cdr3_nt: TGTGCCAGCAGTCTCGGGACAGGGTATGACTCCTACGAGCAGTACTTC
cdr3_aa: CASSLGTGYDSYEQYF

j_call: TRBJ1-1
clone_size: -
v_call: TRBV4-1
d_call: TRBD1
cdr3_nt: TGCGCCAGCAGCCTCGGGACAGGGAACACTGAAGCTTTCTTT
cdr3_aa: CASSLGTGNTEAFF

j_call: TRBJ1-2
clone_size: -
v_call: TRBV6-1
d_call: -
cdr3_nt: TGTGCCAGCAGTGAAGAATGGGAGAACTATGGCTACACCTTC
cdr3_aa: CASSEEWENYGYTF

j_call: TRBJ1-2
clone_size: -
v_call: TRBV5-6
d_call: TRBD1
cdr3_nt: TGTGCCAGCAGCCTTAAAAGGACAGGGGGCTATGGCTACACCTTC
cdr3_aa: CASSLKRTGGYGYTF

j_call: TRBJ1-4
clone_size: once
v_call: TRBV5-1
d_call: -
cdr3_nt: TGCGCCAGCAGCTTGAGGCAGGGGAGTCCCGGGACTAATGAAAAACTGTTTTTT
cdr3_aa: CASSLRQGSPGTNEKLFF

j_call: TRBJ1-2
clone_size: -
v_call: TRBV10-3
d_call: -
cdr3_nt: TGTGCCATCAGCCAGAGCCCAGGTGGCTACACCTTC
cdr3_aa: CAISQSPGGYTF

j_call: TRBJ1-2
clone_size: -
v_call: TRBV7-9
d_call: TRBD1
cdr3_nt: TGTGCCAGCAGCTTAGCTGGGACAGGGGGCCATGGCTACACCTTC
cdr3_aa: CASSLAGTGGHGYTF

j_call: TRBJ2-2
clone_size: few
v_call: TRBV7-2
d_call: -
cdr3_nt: TGTGCCAGCAGCTTAGTTAGCGGACAAACAAACACCGGGGAGCTGTTTTTT
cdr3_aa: CASSLVSGQTNTGELFF

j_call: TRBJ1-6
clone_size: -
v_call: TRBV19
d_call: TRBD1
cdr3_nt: TGTGCCAGTAGTATTACAGGGGGGGACTCACCCCTCCACTTT
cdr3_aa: CASSITGGDSPLHF

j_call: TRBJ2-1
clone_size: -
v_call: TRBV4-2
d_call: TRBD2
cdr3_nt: TGTGCCAGCAGTCGGAATGGGGGGGGATTGAATGAGCAGTTCTTC
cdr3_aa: CASSRNGGGLNEQFF

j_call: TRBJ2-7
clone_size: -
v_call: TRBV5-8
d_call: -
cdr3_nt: TGTGCCAGCAGCTTGGGGCGGTTTGGAGACGAGCAGTACTTC
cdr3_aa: CASSLGRFGDEQYF

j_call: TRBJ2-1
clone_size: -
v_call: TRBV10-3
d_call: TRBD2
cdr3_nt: TGTGCCATCAGCCTAGCGGGGGGGACCAATGAGCAGTTCTTC
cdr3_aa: CAISLAGGTNEQFF

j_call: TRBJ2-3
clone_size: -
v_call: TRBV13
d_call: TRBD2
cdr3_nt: TGTGCCAGCAGCGGACAGCGGGGGGACACAGATACGCAGTATTTT
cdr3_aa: CASSGQRGDTDTQYF

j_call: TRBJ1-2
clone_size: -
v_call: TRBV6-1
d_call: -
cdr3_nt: TGTGCCAGCAGTGAATGGGGCAAGGTCAGCTATGGCTACACCTTC
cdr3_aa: CASSEWGKVSYGYTF

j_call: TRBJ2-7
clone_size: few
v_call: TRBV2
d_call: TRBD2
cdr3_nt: TGTGCCAGCAGTGAAGCTGAGACTAGCGGTTACGAGCAGTACTTC
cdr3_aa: CASSEAETSGYEQYF

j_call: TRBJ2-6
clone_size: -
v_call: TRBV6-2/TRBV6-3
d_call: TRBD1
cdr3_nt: TGTGCCAGCAGTTACTGGGGACAGGGGGGTGAGGCCAACGTCCTGACTTTC
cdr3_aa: CASSYWGQGGEANVLTF

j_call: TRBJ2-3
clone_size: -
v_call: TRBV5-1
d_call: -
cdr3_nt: TGCGCCAGCAGCTTGGGATTCGAGGGGGCAGATACGCAGTATTTT
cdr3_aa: CASSLGFEGADTQYF

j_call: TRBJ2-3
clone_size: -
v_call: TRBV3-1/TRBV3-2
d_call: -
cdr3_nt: TGTGCCAGCAGCCAAGGTTGGTTGGGCGAGGGAGATACGCAGTATTTT
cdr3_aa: CASSQGWLGEGDTQYF

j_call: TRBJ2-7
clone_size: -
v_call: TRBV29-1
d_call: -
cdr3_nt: TGCAGCGTAGGGCAGGGGCTAAACTCCTACGAGCAGTACTTC
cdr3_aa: CSVGQGLNSYEQYF

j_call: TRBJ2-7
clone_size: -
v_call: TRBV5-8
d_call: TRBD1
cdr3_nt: TGTGCCAGCAGCGGAACGGACAGGGGAGGCTACGAGCAGTACTTC
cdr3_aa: CASSGTDRGGYEQYF

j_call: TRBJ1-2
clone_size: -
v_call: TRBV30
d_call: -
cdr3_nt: TGTGCCTGGTTGGACAGTAACTATGGCTACACCTTC
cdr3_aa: CAWLDSNYGYTF

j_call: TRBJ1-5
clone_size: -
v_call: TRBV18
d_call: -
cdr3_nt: TGTGCCAGCTCCCCTCTAAAGGGGAGCAATCAGCCCCAGCATTTT
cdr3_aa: CASSPLKGSNQPQHF

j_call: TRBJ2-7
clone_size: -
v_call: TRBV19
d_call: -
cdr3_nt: TGTGCCAGTAGTTGGTCTGGGGGCGCAGGATACGAGCAGTACTTC
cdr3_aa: CASSWSGGAGYEQYF

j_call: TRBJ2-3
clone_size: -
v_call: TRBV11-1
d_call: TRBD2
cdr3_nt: TGTGCCAGCAGCTTCGCGGGGGGGCCTTCTACAGATACGCAGTATTTT
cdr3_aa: CASSFAGGPSTDTQYF

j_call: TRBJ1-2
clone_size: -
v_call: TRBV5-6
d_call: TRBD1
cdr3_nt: TGTGCCAGCAGCTTTGGGCAGGGGGCGACCTATGGCTACACCTTC
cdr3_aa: CASSFGQGATYGYTF

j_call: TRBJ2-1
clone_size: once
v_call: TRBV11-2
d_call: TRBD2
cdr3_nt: TGTGCCAGCAGCTTAGTGGGGGGGACTAGCGGCGAGAATGAGCAGTTCTTC
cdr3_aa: CASSLVGGTSGENEQFF

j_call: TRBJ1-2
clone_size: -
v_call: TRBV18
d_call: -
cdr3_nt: TGTGCCAGCTCTCTAGACGGATTCTATGGCTACACCTTC
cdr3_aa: CASSLDGFYGYTF

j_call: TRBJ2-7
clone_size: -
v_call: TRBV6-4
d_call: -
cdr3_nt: TGTGCCAGCAGTGACCGGGGGTACGAGCAGTACTTC
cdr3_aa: CASSDRGYEQYF

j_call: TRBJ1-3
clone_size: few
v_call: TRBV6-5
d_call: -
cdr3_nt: TGTGCCAGCTTCGACACCAACTCTGGAAACACCATATATTTT
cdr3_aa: CASFDTNSGNTIYF

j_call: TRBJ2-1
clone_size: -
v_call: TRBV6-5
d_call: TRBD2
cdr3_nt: TGTGCCAGCAGTCGGACTAGCGGGTACAATGAGCAGTTCTTC
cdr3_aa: CASSRTSGYNEQFF

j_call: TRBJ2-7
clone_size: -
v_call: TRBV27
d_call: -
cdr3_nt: TGTGCCAGCAGTTGGGGGCAGGGGTACGACGAGCAGTACTTC
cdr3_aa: CASSWGQGYDEQYF

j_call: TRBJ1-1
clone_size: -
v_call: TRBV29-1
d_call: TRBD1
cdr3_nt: TGCAGCGTTGATATGGACAGGCTGAACACTGAAGCTTTCTTT
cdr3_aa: CSVDMDRLNTEAFF

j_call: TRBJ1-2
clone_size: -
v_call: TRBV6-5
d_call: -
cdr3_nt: TGTGCCAGCAGTTACGACCCAGGCATCAACTATGGCTACACCTTC
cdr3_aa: CASSYDPGINYGYTF

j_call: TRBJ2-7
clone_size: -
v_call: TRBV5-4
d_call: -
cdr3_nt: TGTGCCAGCAGCTTGGACGGCTACGAGCAGTACTTC
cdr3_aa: CASSLDGYEQYF

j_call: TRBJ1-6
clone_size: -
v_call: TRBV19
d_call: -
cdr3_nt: TGTGCCAGTAGTATGAAGCGGGATTCACCCCTCCACTTT
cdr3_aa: CASSMKRDSPLHF

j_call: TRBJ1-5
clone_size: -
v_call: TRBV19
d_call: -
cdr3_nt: TGTGCCTGCAGGCCAAATCATAGCAATCAGCCCCAGCATTTT
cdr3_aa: CACRPNHSNQPQHF

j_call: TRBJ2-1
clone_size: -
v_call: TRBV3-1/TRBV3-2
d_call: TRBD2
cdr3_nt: TGTGCCAGCAGCCGACTAGCGGCCAATGAGCAGTTCTTC
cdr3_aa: CASSRLAANEQFF

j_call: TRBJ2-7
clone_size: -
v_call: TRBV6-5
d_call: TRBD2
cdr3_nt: TGTGCCAGCAGTTACGGCCTAGCGGGGGGTGATCAGTACTTC
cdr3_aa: CASSYGLAGGDQYF

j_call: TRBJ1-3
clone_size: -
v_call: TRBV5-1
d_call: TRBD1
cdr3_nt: TGCGCCAGCAGCTTCGAGGGACAGGGGGCGATGGGAAACACCATATATTTT
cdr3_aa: CASSFEGQGAMGNTIYF